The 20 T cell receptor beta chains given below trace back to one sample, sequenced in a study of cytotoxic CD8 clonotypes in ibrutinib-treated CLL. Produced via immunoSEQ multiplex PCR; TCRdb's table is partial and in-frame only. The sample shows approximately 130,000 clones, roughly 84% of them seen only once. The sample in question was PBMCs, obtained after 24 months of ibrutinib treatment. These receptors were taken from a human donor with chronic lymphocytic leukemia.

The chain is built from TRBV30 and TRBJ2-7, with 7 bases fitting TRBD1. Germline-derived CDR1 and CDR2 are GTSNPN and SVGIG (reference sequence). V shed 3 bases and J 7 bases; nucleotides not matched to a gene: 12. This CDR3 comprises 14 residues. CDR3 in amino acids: CAWRRTGTVGEQYF. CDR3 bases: TGTGCCTGGAGGAGGACCGGGACAGTTGGAGAGCAGTACTTC. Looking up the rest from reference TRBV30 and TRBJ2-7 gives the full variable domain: SQTIHQWPATLVQPVGSPLSLECTVEGTSNPNLYWYRQAAGRGLQLLFYSVGIGQISSEVPQNLSASRPQDRQFILSSKKLLLSDSGFYLCAWRRTGTVGEQYFGPGTRLTVT.

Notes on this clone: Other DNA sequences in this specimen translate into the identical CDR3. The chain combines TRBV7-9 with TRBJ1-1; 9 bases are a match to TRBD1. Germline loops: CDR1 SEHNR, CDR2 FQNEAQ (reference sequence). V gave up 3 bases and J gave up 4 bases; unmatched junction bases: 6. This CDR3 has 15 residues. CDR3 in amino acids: CASSLEGQGGTEAFF. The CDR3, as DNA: TGTGCCAGCAGCTTGGAGGGACAGGGTGGCACTGAAGCTTTCTTT.

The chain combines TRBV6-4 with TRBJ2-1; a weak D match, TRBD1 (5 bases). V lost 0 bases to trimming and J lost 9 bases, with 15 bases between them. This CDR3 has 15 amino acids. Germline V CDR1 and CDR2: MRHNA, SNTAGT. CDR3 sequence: CASSDSQDTRSEQFF. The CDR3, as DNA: TGTGCCAGCAGTGACTCTCAGGACACTCGATCTGAGCAGTTCTTC.

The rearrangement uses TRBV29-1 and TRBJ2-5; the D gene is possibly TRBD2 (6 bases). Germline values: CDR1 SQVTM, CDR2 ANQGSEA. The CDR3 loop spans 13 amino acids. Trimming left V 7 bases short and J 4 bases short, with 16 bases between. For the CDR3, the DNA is TGCAGCGAGACTAGGGACTCCGGAGAGACCCAGTACTTC. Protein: CSETRDSGETQYF.

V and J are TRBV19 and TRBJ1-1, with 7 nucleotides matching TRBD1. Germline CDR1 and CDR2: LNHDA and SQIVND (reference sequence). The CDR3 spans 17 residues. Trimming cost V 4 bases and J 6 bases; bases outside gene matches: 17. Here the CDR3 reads CASSKLGGMANNAEAFF. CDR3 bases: TGTGCCAGTAGTAAATTAGGGGGCATGGCTAATAATGCTGAAGCTTTCTTT.

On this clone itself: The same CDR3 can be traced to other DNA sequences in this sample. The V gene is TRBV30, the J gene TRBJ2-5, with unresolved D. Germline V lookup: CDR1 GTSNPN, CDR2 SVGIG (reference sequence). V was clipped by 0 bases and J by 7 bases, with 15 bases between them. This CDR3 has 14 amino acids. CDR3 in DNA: TGTGCCTGGAGTGTTAGGACGTGGGGTCGGACCCAGTACTTC. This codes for CAWSVRTWGRTQYF. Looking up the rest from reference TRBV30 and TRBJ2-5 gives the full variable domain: SQTIHQWPATLVQPVGSPLSLECTVEGTSNPNLYWYRQAAGRGLQLLFYSVGIGQISSEVPQNLSASRPQDRQFILSSKKLLLSDSGFYLCAWSVRTWGRTQYFGPGTRLLVL.

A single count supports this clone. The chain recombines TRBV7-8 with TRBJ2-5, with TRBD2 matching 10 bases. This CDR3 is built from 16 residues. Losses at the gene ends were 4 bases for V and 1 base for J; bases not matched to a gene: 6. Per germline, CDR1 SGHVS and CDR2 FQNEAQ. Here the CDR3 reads CASSSYLAGGQETQYF. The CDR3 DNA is TGTGCCAGCAGCTCCTACTTAGCGGGGGGCCAAGAGACCCAGTACTTC.

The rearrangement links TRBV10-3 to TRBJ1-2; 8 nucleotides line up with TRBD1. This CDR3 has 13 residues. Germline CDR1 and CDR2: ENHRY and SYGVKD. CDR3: CASTGGGDYGYTF. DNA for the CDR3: TGTGCTTCCACAGGGGGGGGCGACTATGGCTACACCTTC.

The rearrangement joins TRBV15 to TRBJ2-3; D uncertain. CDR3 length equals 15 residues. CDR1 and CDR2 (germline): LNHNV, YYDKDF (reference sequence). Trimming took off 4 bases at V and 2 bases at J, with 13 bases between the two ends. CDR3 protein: CATSKRSIFTDTQYF. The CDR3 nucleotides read TGTGCCACCAGCAAGAGAAGCATTTTCACAGATACGCAGTATTTT.

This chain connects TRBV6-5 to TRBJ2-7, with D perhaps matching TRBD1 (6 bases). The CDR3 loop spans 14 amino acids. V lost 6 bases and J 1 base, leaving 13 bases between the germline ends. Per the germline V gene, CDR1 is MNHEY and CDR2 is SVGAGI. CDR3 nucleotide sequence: TGTGCCAGCAGGCAGGACAGTACATCCTACGAGCAGTACTTC. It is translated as CASRQDSTSYEQYF.

The chain's CDR3 is CASRNGGNYGYTF. The CDR3 DNA sequence: TGTGCCAGCAGAAACGGGGGGAACTATGGCTACACCTTC. This chain links TRBV6-6 with TRBJ1-2; D might be TRBD1 (5 bases). This CDR3 has 13 residues. V dropped 6 bases and J dropped 2 bases, with 10 bases sitting between them. Germline V gives CDR1 MNHNY, CDR2 SVGAGI (reference sequence).

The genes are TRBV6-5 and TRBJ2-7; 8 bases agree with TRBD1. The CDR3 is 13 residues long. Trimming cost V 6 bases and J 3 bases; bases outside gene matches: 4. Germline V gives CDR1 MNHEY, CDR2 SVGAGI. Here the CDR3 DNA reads TGTGCCAGCAGCCCCGACAGGGGCTACGAGCAGTACTTC. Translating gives CASSPDRGYEQYF.

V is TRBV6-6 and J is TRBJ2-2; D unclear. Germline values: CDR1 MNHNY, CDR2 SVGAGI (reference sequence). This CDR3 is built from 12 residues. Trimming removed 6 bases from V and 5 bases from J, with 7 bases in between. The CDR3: CASRGLTGELFF. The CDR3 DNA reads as TGTGCCAGCAGAGGGTTGACCGGGGAGCTGTTTTTT.

CDR3 in DNA: TGTGCCAGCAGTTCACTCCCTACAGGAGACACAGATACGCAGTATTTT. It encodes CASSSLPTGDTDTQYF. The chain couples TRBV14 to TRBJ2-3, with D tentatively TRBD1 (5 bases). The ends were cut back, 6 bases at V and 2 bases at J, with 18 bases in the middle. The CDR3 spans 16 residues. CDR1 is SGHDN and CDR2 is FVKESK in the germline V gene.

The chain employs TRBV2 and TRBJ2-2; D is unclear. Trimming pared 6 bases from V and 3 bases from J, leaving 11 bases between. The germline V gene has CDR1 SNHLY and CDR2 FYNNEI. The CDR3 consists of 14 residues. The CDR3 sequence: CASRGGGYTGELFF. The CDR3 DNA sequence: TGTGCCAGCAGGGGCGGCGGCTACACCGGGGAGCTGTTTTTT.

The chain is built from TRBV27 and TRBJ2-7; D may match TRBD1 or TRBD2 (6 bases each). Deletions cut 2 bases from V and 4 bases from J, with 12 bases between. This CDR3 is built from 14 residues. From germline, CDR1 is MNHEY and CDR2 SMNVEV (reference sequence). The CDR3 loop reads CASSLGGTRYEQYF. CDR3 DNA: TGTGCCAGCAGTTTAGGGGGGACAAGATACGAGCAGTACTTC.

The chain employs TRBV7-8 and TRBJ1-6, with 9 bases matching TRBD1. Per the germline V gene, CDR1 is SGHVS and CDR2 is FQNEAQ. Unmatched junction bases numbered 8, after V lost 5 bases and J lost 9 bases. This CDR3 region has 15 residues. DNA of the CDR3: TGTGCCAGCAGCCCCGCGGACAGGGGATCTTCACCCCTCCACTTT. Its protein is CASSPADRGSSPLHF.

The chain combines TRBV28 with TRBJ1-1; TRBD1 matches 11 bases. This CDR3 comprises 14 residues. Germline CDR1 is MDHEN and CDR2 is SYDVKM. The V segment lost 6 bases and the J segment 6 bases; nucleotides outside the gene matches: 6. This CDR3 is CASSRDRGRAEAFF. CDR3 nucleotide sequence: TGTGCCAGCAGCCGGGACAGGGGGAGGGCTGAAGCTTTCTTT.

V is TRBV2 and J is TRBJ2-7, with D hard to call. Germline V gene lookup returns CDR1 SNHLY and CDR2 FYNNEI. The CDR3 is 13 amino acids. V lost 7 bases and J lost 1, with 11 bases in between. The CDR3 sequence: CASNRRESYEQYF. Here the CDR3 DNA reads TGTGCCAGCAATCGTAGAGAGTCCTACGAGCAGTACTTC. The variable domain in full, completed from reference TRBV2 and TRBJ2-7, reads EPEVTQTPSHQVTQMGQEVILRCVPISNHLYFYWYRQILGQKVEFLVSFYNNEISEKSEIFDDQFSVERPDGSNFTLKIRSTKLEDSAMYFCASNRRESYEQYFGPGTRLTVT.

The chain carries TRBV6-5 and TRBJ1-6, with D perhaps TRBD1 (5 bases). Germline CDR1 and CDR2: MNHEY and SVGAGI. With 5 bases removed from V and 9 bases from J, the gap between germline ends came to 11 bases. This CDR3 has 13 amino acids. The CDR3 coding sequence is TGTGCCAGCAGTAAATTCAGGGTTTCACCCCTCCACTTT. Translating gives CASSKFRVSPLHF.